These 27 T cell receptor beta chains were sequenced from one sample in a study of somatic mutations in cytotoxic T cells in rheumatoid arthritis. Method: immunoSEQ multiplex PCR; TCRdb's copy keeps in-frame clones and lacks some. The sample lists about 2,600 clones, approximately 80% seen once, with roughly 50% in the top ten. The sample comprised CD8+ T cells sorted from blood. The receptors derive from a man between 60 and 70 years old with rheumatoid arthritis.

The chain links TRBV6-1 to TRBJ2-1; no reliable D call. The CDR3 runs 14 residues. CDR1 MNHNS and CDR2 SASEGT come from the germline V gene. The V gene lost 0 bases and the J gene lost 4 bases, with 7 bases spanning the gap. The chain's CDR3 is CASSEARLYNEQFF. DNA for the CDR3: TGTGCCAGCAGTGAAGCGCGCCTTTACAATGAGCAGTTCTTC.

The chain carries TRBV6-1 and TRBJ1-2; 7 bases agree with TRBD1. The CDR3 spans 13 residues. J was trimmed by 4 bases and V by 4 bases; bases with no gene match: 3. Germline CDR1 reads MNHNS; CDR2 reads SASEGT. CDR3 loop: CASSAGQAYGYTF. CDR3 nucleotides: TGTGCCAGCAGTGCAGGACAGGCCTATGGCTACACCTTC.

The table lists this clone with a few counts. The V gene is TRBV4-3, the J gene TRBJ2-7; TRBD1 matches 8 bases. Germline V gene sequence: CDR1 LGHNA, CDR2 YSLEER. Unmatched junction bases numbered 12, after V lost 4 bases and J lost 7 bases. The CDR3 length is 15 residues. For the CDR3, the DNA is TGCGCCAGCAGCCCACACGTGGGACAGGCGCGTGAGCAGTACTTC. Residues: CASSPHVGQAREQYF.

The chain combines TRBV7-8 with TRBJ2-3, with D perhaps TRBD1 (7 bases). In germline, CDR1 is SGHVS, CDR2 FQNEAQ. The CDR3 runs to 16 residues. V was shortened by 2 bases and J by 3 bases, with 15 bases between the two germline ends. In DNA, the CDR3 is TGTGCCAGCAGCTTATTTACCAGGGGGAGGACAGATACGCAGTATTTT. Translated, it gives CASSLFTRGRTDTQYF.

V gene TRBV7-3 combines with J gene TRBJ2-1, with 8 nucleotides matching TRBD2. The V gene end was trimmed by 0 bases and the J gene end by 9 bases; junction bases not matched to a gene: 10. This CDR3 comprises 16 residues. Per the germline V gene, CDR1 is SGHTA and CDR2 is FQGTGA. In nucleotides, the CDR3 is TGTGCCAGCAGCTTAACCCCCCAGAGTAGCGGGGCTGAGCAGTTCTTC. Translation gives CASSLTPQSSGAEQFF.

The chain links TRBV9 to TRBJ2-2; no reliable D call. V was shortened by 2 bases and J by 8 bases, with 7 bases between the two germline ends. CDR1 and CDR2 from the germline V gene are SGDLS and YYNGEE. The CDR3 sequence is 12 residues long. CDR3 nucleotide sequence: TGTGCCAGCAGCGTGGGCCCGGGGGAGCTGTTTTTT. Its protein is CASSVGPGELFF.

This chain connects TRBV7-9 to TRBJ1-3; maybe TRBD1 (6 bases). CDR1 is SEHNR and CDR2 is FQNEAQ in the germline V gene (reference sequence). This CDR3 region has 17 residues. V was trimmed by 3 bases and J by 0 bases, leaving 15 bases between them. Here the CDR3 DNA reads TGTGCCAGCAGCTTTTGGCAGGGGAGCCTCTCTGGAAACACCATATATTTT. This gives the protein CASSFWQGSLSGNTIYF. Filled out from reference TRBV7-9 and TRBJ1-3, the complete variable domain reads DTGVSQNPRHKITKRGQNVTFRCDPISEHNRLYWYRQTLGQGPEFLTYFQNEAQLEKSRLLSDRFSAERPKGSFSTLEIQRTEQGDSAMYLCASSFWQGSLSGNTIYFGEGSWLTVV.

This chain uses TRBV25-1 with TRBJ2-2; 7 bases line up with TRBD1. The CDR3 is 16 residues long. The germline gives CDR1 MGHDK, CDR2 SYGVNS. V was clipped by 1 base and J by 3 bases; unmatched bases: 5. CDR3 protein: CASSEFGTVDTGELFF. The CDR3 DNA follows: TGTGCCAGCAGTGAATTCGGGACAGTGGACACCGGGGAGCTGTTTTTT.

This clone was observed a single time. CDR3 residues: CASSLERAGNTIYF. In DNA form, the CDR3 reads TGTGCCAGCAGCTTGGAGAGGGCTGGAAACACCATATATTTT. The chain is built from TRBV5-8 and TRBJ1-3; D is uncertain. The ends were cut back, 0 bases at V and 2 bases at J, with 6 bases in the middle. This CDR3 region has 14 residues. CDR1 is SGHTS, CDR2 YDEGEE, per germline.

V gene TRBV6-5 combines with J gene TRBJ1-2; 7 positions match TRBD1. V lost 7 bases, J lost 2 bases, and 7 bases stayed unmatched. CDR1 MNHEY and CDR2 SVGAGI come from the germline V gene. CDR3 length: 14 amino acids. The CDR3 sequence is CASNRQGGNYGYTF. In DNA form, the CDR3 reads TGTGCCAGCAATAGACAGGGAGGAAACTATGGCTACACCTTC.

DNA of the CDR3: TGTGCCAGCAGTTACGGTAATCAGCCCCAGCATTTT. Its translation: CASSYGNQPQHF. The chain uses TRBV27 and TRBJ1-5; D gene ambiguous. Germline V gene sequence: CDR1 MNHEY, CDR2 SMNVEV (reference sequence). V was trimmed by 4 bases and J by 4 bases, leaving 5 bases between them. This CDR3 is built from 12 residues.

This clone occurred a few times. The V and J genes are TRBV28 and TRBJ1-6; no clear D. Trimming removed 6 bases at V and 5 bases at J, with 11 bases between. Germline CDR1 reads MDHEN; CDR2 reads SYDVKM. The CDR3 loop spans 14 amino acids. CDR3 sequence (DNA): TGTGCCAGCAGCCCCTTGGCCCATAATTCACCCCTCCACTTT. It translates to CASSPLAHNSPLHF.

The CDR3 is CASSLRRENTGELFF. The CDR3 nucleotides are TGTGCCAGCAGCTTGAGGCGGGAGAACACCGGGGAGCTGTTTTTT. The chain carries TRBV5-6 and TRBJ2-2; D perhaps matches TRBD2 (6 bases). The CDR3 is made up of 15 amino acids. V was cut by 1 base and J by 1 base, with 8 bases left in between. Per the germline V gene, CDR1 is SGHDT and CDR2 is YYEEEE. Based on the CDR3 plus reference TRBV5-6 and TRBJ2-2, the full variable domain is DAGVTQSPTHLIKTRGQQVTLRCSPKSGHDTVSWYQQALGQGPQFIFQYYEEEERQRGNFPDRFSGHQFPNYSSELNVNALLLGDSALYLCASSLRRENTGELFFGEGSRLTVL.

Written as DNA, the CDR3 is TGTGCCAGCAGCATACAGGGGGATCAGCCCCAGCATTTT. This translates into CASSIQGDQPQHF. The rearrangement links TRBV13 to TRBJ1-5; 8 bases are shared with TRBD1. V lost 5 bases, J lost 5 bases, and 2 bases stayed unmatched. The CDR3 covers 13 residues. Germline CDR1 and CDR2: PRHDT and FYEKMQ (reference sequence). Full variable domain (remainder filled in from reference TRBV13 and TRBJ1-5): AAGVIQSPRHLIKEKRETATLKCYPIPRHDTVYWYQQGPGQDPQFLISFYEKMQSDKGSIPDRFSAQQFSDYHSELNMSSLELGDSALYFCASSIQGDQPQHFGDGTRLSIL.

The chain couples TRBV28 to TRBJ2-5, with 8 bases identical to TRBD2. With 6 bases clipped from V and 4 bases from J, the junction kept 7 bases outside the gene matches. Per germline, CDR1 MDHEN and CDR2 SYDVKM. CDR3 size: 14 residues. The CDR3 DNA reads as TGTGCCAGCAGCCAGGGACTAGGGGGAGAGACCCAGTACTTC. It encodes CASSQGLGGETQYF.

The genes are TRBV2 and TRBJ2-7; TRBD1 agrees at 9 bases. Trimming removed 1 base from V and 1 base from J; junction bases left unmatched: 2. Germline CDR1 and CDR2: SNHLY and FYNNEI. This CDR3 region has 15 residues. CDR3 DNA sequence: TGTGCCAGCAGTGAAGGGACAGGGGTTTCCTACGAGCAGTACTTC. As protein: CASSEGTGVSYEQYF.

This clone was observed a single time. V usage is TRBV5-1 and J usage is TRBJ2-5; 11 bases agree with TRBD1. CDR3 length: 15 amino acids. The germline V gene has CDR1 SGHRS and CDR2 YFSETQ. Trimming removed 5 bases from V and 1 base from J; junction bases left unmatched: 4. The CDR3 region has the DNA TGCGCCAGCAGGTCCGGGACAGGGGGCCAAGAGACCCAGTACTTC. Encoded protein: CASRSGTGGQETQYF.

The chain recombines TRBV7-6 with TRBJ2-3; weak D call: TRBD2 (6 bases). Trimming removed 5 bases at V and 0 bases at J, with 18 bases between. Germline V CDR1 and CDR2: SGHVS, FNYEAQ. The CDR3 totals 17 residues. CDR3 DNA sequence: TGTGCCAGCAGCCCCAGTGGGACTCTTTCTAGCACAGATACGCAGTATTTT. Translation gives CASSPSGTLSSTDTQYF.

The chain recombines TRBV6-5 with TRBJ2-1; D not resolved. The CDR3 runs 13 residues. Germline loops: CDR1 MNHEY, CDR2 SVGAGI. V gave up 2 bases and J gave up 8 bases, with 10 bases separating them. The CDR3 reads CASSYGEVDEQFF. In DNA, the CDR3 is TGTGCCAGCAGTTACGGCGAGGTGGATGAGCAGTTCTTC.

The chain combines TRBV5-6 with TRBJ1-1, with TRBD1 as a possible D gene (6 bases). The CDR3 is 14 residues long. From germline, CDR1 is SGHDT and CDR2 YYEEEE. V was shortened by 3 bases and J by 0 bases, with 9 bases between the two germline ends. CDR3 loop: CASSSTGMNTEAFF. CDR3 in DNA: TGTGCCAGCAGCTCCACAGGGATGAACACTGAAGCTTTCTTT.

The chain uses TRBV5-5 and TRBJ1-2; TRBD1 matches 12 bases. In germline, CDR1 is SGHKS, CDR2 YYEKEE (reference sequence). V gave up 0 bases and J gave up 8 bases; unmatched junction bases: 8. There are 16 residues in the CDR3. The CDR3 DNA is TGTGCCAGCAGCTTGGCGGGGACAGGGGGCGAAAGAGGCTACACCTTC. It codes for CASSLAGTGGERGYTF. The full variable domain, its missing parts supplied by reference TRBV5-5 and TRBJ1-2, is DAGVTQSPTHLIKTRGQQVTLRCSPISGHKSVSWYQQVLGQGPQFIFQYYEKEERGRGNFPDRFSARQFPNYSSELNVNALLLGDSALYLCASSLAGTGGERGYTFGSGTRLTVV.

CDR3 region: CAISDDRGGREQYF. In nucleotides, the CDR3 is TGTGCCATCAGTGATGACAGGGGAGGACGCGAGCAGTACTTC. This rearrangement joins TRBV10-3 to TRBJ2-7; 8 bases agree with TRBD1. V trimming: 3 bases; J trimming: 6 bases; junction bases outside the gene matches: 7. This CDR3 comprises 14 residues. Germline CDR1 ENHRY, CDR2 SYGVKD.

This chain uses TRBV19 with TRBJ1-5; tentative D call: TRBD1 (5 bases). There are 13 residues in the CDR3. Deletions cut 4 bases from V and 4 bases from J, with 8 bases between. Germline lookup yields CDR1 LNHDA and CDR2 SQIVND (reference sequence). In DNA, the CDR3 is TGTGCCAGTAGTAACCCAGGGAATCAGCCCCAGCATTTT. Its translation: CASSNPGNQPQHF. The full variable domain, with the rest looked up from reference TRBV19 and TRBJ1-5, is DGGITQSPKYLFRKEGQNVTLSCEQNLNHDAMYWYRQDPGQGLRLIYYSQIVNDFQKGDIAEGYSVSREKKESFPLTVTSAQKNPTAFYLCASSNPGNQPQHFGDGTRLSIL.

The chain couples TRBV28 to TRBJ2-3; 7 bases are a match to TRBD2. The CDR3 is 15 amino acids. The J segment lost 2 bases and the V segment lost 2 bases, leaving 4 bases of the junction unmatched. Germline values: CDR1 MDHEN, CDR2 SYDVKM. CDR3: CASSLGAGDTDTQYF. In DNA, the CDR3 is TGTGCCAGCAGTTTAGGGGCGGGGGACACAGATACGCAGTATTTT.

The gene calls are TRBV9 and TRBJ2-1; TRBD2 matches at 10 bases. The CDR3 spans 19 residues. Germline values: CDR1 SGDLS, CDR2 YYNGEE. The V gene end was trimmed by 3 bases and the J gene end by 2 bases; junction bases not matched to a gene: 14. The chain's CDR3 is CASSAGAAGGPLPYNEQFF. In DNA form, the CDR3 reads TGTGCCAGCAGCGCCGGGGCAGCGGGGGGGCCCCTTCCCTACAATGAGCAGTTCTTC.

The chain links TRBV4-2 to TRBJ2-3; the match to TRBD2 covers 15 bases. V shed 4 bases and J 2 bases; nucleotides not matched to a gene: 4. There are 17 residues in the CDR3. Per the germline V gene, CDR1 is LGHNA and CDR2 is YNFKEQ. The CDR3 DNA follows: TGTGCCAGCAGCCCCGGGACTAGCGGGGGGTTCACAGATACGCAGTATTTT. It is translated as CASSPGTSGGFTDTQYF.

This clone was seen more than once but under ten times. The rearrangement uses TRBV7-3 and TRBJ2-1, with TRBD2 identical over 10 bases. Germline lookup yields CDR1 SGHTA and CDR2 FQGTGA. The CDR3 totals 17 residues. V lost 1 base, J lost 6 bases, and 9 bases stayed unmatched. CDR3 loop: CASSLNGELAGSNEQFF. The CDR3 coding sequence is TGTGCCAGCAGCTTAAACGGGGAACTAGCGGGATCCAATGAGCAGTTCTTC.